Following are 19 T cell receptor beta chains from one sample sequenced in a study of PD-1 blockade in classical Hodgkin lymphoma (dated by TCRdb to about 2020). This sample's time point label indicates: newly diagnosed, previously untreated cHL patient sample. Library preparation was by the immunoSEQ multiplex PCR assay. Imported from immuneACCESS, the table was reduced by TCRdb to in-frame sequences with V and J called. These copies leave out some clones; in studies compared against another copy, an unresolved V gene accounts for under half, and the cause of the remainder is not known. Across this sample there are under 30,000 clones, with roughly nine tenths seen only once. The top ten constitute roughly 3.8% of the sample. The sequencing input was peripheral blood mononuclear cells (PBMCs). The receptors were sampled from a human donor with classical Hodgkin lymphoma.

The genes are TRBV5-1 and TRBJ2-2, with a tentative D call TRBD2 (6 bases). The CDR3 is made up of 22 amino acids. Germline CDR1 SGHRS, CDR2 YFSETQ. V shed 4 bases and J shed 0 bases, with 31 bases lying between them. The CDR3 region has the DNA TGCGCCAGCAGCCCTGAAATTTTTAGCGGAAGTTTTTTTGACACGAACACCGGGGAGCTGTTTTTT. Protein sequence: CASSPEIFSGSFFDTNTGELFF.

The V call is TRBV18, the J call TRBJ2-2; 9 nucleotides match TRBD1. V shed 1 base, J shed 6 bases, and the junction held 3 bases outside the gene matches. CDR3 length equals 15 residues. Germline-derived CDR1 and CDR2 are KGHSH and LQKENI. CDR3 nucleotides: TGTGCCAGCTCACCACTCCGGGACAGGGCCGGGGAGCTGTTTTTT. Residues: CASSPLRDRAGELFF.

The chain has TRBV19 and TRBJ2-3; D is unresolved. V was pared by 5 bases and J by 5 bases, with 14 bases between. The CDR3 runs to 14 residues. Germline V lookup: CDR1 LNHDA, CDR2 SQIVND (reference sequence). This CDR3 is CASSGREWIDTQYF. The CDR3 coding sequence is TGTGCCAGTAGTGGTAGGGAATGGATAGATACGCAGTATTTT.

This clone was seen a handful of times. The chain links TRBV27 to TRBJ2-5, with 9 nucleotides matching TRBD2. Germline V gene data show CDR1 as MNHEY and CDR2 as SMNVEV (reference sequence). This CDR3 region has 16 residues. V gave up 2 bases and J gave up 0 bases; unmatched junction bases: 4. In nucleotides, the CDR3 is TGTGCCAGCAGTTTACGGCTAGCGGGGAACCAAGAGACCCAGTACTTC. Amino acid sequence: CASSLRLAGNQETQYF.

The V gene is TRBV2, the J gene TRBJ2-7, with 10 positions matching TRBD1. The germline CDR1 and CDR2 sequences are SNHLY and FYNNEI. The CDR3 length is 14 residues. V gave up 5 bases and J gave up 3 bases; unmatched junction bases: 4. The CDR3 region is CASSPRTGGYEQYF. In DNA form, the CDR3 reads TGTGCCAGCAGTCCCCGGACAGGGGGCTACGAGCAGTACTTC.

This chain connects TRBV10-3 to TRBJ1-2; no clear D gene. CDR1 ENHRY and CDR2 SYGVKD come from the germline V gene. Trimming pared 0 bases from V and 5 bases from J, leaving 7 bases between. The CDR3 sequence is 13 residues long. CDR3 DNA: TGTGCCATCAGTGAGTCCTGGGGATATGGCTACACCTTC. It codes for CAISESWGYGYTF.

This clone has a single count. The chain recombines TRBV6-1 with TRBJ1-4, with D possibly matching TRBD1 (5 bases). CDR1 and CDR2 (germline): MNHNS, SASEGT. Trimming pared 5 bases from V and 8 bases from J, leaving 15 bases between. The CDR3 contains 14 residues. CDR3 coding DNA: TGTGCCAGCAGTTATGGGGGTGGTAGCGAAAAACTGTTTTTT. This codes for CASSYGGGSEKLFF.

The V call is TRBV18, the J call TRBJ2-7, with 10 bases identical to TRBD1. Trimming removed 3 bases from V and 2 bases from J; junction bases left unmatched: 4. The length of the CDR3 is 15 residues. Germline lookup yields CDR1 KGHSH and CDR2 LQKENI. The CDR3 DNA reads as TGTGCCAGCTCACCCGTGGGACAGGGGACCTACGAGCAGTACTTC. Its translation is CASSPVGQGTYEQYF.

The genes are TRBV15 and TRBJ1-5; possible D gene TRBD1, 6 bases. Germline V gene sequence: CDR1 LNHNV, CDR2 YYDKDF (reference sequence). The V gene lost 5 bases and the J gene lost 1 base, with 15 bases spanning the gap. The CDR3 runs 16 residues. CDR3 DNA: TGTGCCACCAGCGACGTAGGGACACACAGCAATCAGCCCCAGCATTTT. Translating gives CATSDVGTHSNQPQHF. The full variable domain, with the rest looked up from reference TRBV15 and TRBJ1-5, is DAMVIQNPRYQVTQFGKPVTLSCSQTLNHNVMYWYQQKSSQAPKLLFHYYDKDFNNEADTPDNFQSRRPNTSFCFLDIRSPGLGDTAMYLCATSDVGTHSNQPQHFGDGTRLSIL.

The rearrangement uses TRBV28 and TRBJ2-7; no firm D call. The germline CDR1 and CDR2 sequences are MDHEN and SYDVKM. Between the trimmed V and J ends, which lost 4 bases and 4 bases, there was a span of 14 bases. There are 14 residues in the CDR3. In DNA form, the CDR3 reads TGTGCCAGCAGTTCAGCCGGGCCTCTTTACGAGCAGTACTTC. It codes for CASSSAGPLYEQYF.

J is TRBJ2-1 and V is TRBV6-5, with 9 bases matching TRBD2. The CDR3 length is 15 residues. With 3 bases clipped from V and 8 bases from J, the junction kept 8 bases outside the gene matches. Germline-derived CDR1 and CDR2 are MNHEY and SVGAGI. The CDR3 sequence: CASSYSRGRADEQFF. The CDR3 DNA is TGTGCCAGCAGTTATAGTCGCGGGAGGGCCGATGAGCAGTTCTTC.

The rearrangement joins TRBV5-1 to TRBJ1-1, with 9 bases identical to TRBD1. CDR3 length equals 15 residues. V lost 4 bases and J lost 1; bases outside the gene matches: 5. Germline V lookup: CDR1 SGHRS, CDR2 YFSETQ. In DNA form, the CDR3 reads TGCGCCAGCAGCGCCGGGACAGGGACGAACACTGAAGCTTTCTTT. Encoded protein: CASSAGTGTNTEAFF.

This rearrangement joins TRBV7-9 to TRBJ2-3, with D unclear. This CDR3 comprises 12 residues. CDR1 and CDR2 from the germline V gene are SEHNR and FQNEAQ (reference sequence). V was shortened by 5 bases and J by 5 bases, with 8 bases between the two germline ends. Here the CDR3 DNA reads TGTGCCAGCAGCCCTACTGGAGATACGCAGTATTTT. As protein: CASSPTGDTQYF.

The table lists this clone with a few counts. The chain uses TRBV23-1 and TRBJ1-6; no clear D. TRBV23-1 belongs to the ORF category, with a function that is uncertain. With 0 bases removed from V and 7 bases from J, the gap between germline ends came to 16 bases. The CDR3 extends over 17 amino acids. The CDR3 loop reads CASSQSKAGRTNSPLHF. The CDR3, as DNA: TGCGCCAGCAGTCAATCGAAGGCCGGACGGACGAATTCACCCCTCCACTTT.

J is TRBJ2-5 and V is TRBV2; maybe TRBD2 (6 bases). Trimming left V 5 bases short and J 4 bases short, with 17 bases between. The CDR3 extends over 15 amino acids. CDR1 and CDR2 from the germline V gene are SNHLY and FYNNEI. The CDR3 region is CASSSLSGEVETQYF. In DNA form, the CDR3 reads TGTGCCAGCAGTAGTTTGTCGGGAGAGGTAGAGACCCAGTACTTC. Full variable domain (missing parts from reference TRBV2 and TRBJ2-5): EPEVTQTPSHQVTQMGQEVILRCVPISNHLYFYWYRQILGQKVEFLVSFYNNEISEKSEIFDDQFSVERPDGSNFTLKIRSTKLEDSAMYFCASSSLSGEVETQYFGPGTRLLVL.

The V and J genes are TRBV4-1 and TRBJ2-3; 9 nucleotides align to TRBD1. The CDR3 runs 17 residues. CDR1 and CDR2 (germline): MGHRA, YSYEKL. V gave up 2 bases and J gave up 4 bases; unmatched junction bases: 10. The CDR3 protein is CASSQSPGTGRADTQYF. CDR3 DNA sequence: TGCGCCAGCAGCCAATCCCCCGGGACAGGGAGGGCAGATACGCAGTATTTT.

The chain combines TRBV19 with TRBJ2-3, with 8 bases identical to TRBD1. CDR1 and CDR2 from the germline V gene are LNHDA and SQIVND (reference sequence). With 1 base clipped from V and 5 bases from J, the junction kept 5 bases outside the gene matches. The length of the CDR3 is 15 residues. Here the CDR3 reads CASSIATGVGDTQYF. For the CDR3, the DNA is TGTGCCAGTAGTATAGCGACAGGGGTCGGAGATACGCAGTATTTT.

The chain is built from TRBV4-1 and TRBJ2-3, with a tentative D call TRBD2 (5 bases). V shed 5 bases and J shed 8 bases, with 11 bases lying between them. This CDR3 spans 12 amino acids. The germline gives CDR1 MGHRA, CDR2 YSYEKL. The CDR3 region is CASSIPAGTQYF. The CDR3 DNA follows: TGCGCCAGCAGCATTCCTGCGGGTACGCAGTATTTT.

The chain carries TRBV7-2 and TRBJ2-1; 9 bases are shared with TRBD1. CDR1 and CDR2 (germline): SGHTA, FQGNSA. The CDR3 has 15 amino acids. V was pared by 5 bases and J by 7 bases, with 9 bases of the junction left unmatched. CDR3 in DNA: TGTGCCAGCAGCACGGAAGGACAGGGGTGGAATGAGCAGTTCTTC. It yields the protein CASSTEGQGWNEQFF.